One and the same sample provided the 10 T cell receptor beta chains below, sequenced in a study of breast tumors, draining lymph nodes, adjacent tissues. TCRdb analysed the multiplex PCR reads with MiXCR anew, one entry per CDR3 protein. The sample has about 16,000 distinct CDR3 sequences; over 40% are singletons. The sequenced sample was tumor-adjacent breast tissue. These receptor sequences come from a female donor with breast cancer. Some clones in this sample may be carry-over from other donors' samples.

This clonotype is categorized as medium-sized. V usage is TRBV5-5 and J usage is TRBJ1-5; 9 bases are a match to TRBD1. J lost 4 bases, V lost 4 bases, and 9 bases had no gene match. Germline values: CDR1 SGHKS, CDR2 YYEKEE (reference sequence). The CDR3 runs 16 residues. The CDR3 nucleotides read TGTGCCAGCAGCCGTACAGGGGGCATCCCGAATCAGCCCCAGCATTTT. It yields the protein CASSRTGGIPNQPQHF.

Turning to this clonotype: This may be a read error: a much more frequent sequence differs by one nucleotide. V gene TRBV20-1 combines with J gene TRBJ1-1, with TRBD1 as a possible D gene (5 bases). This CDR3 region has 13 residues. Germline CDR1 is DFQATT and CDR2 is SNEGSKA (reference sequence). Trimming removed 6 bases from V and 0 bases from J, with 11 bases in between. CDR3 nucleotide sequence: TGCAGTGCCCCGGACAACCTGAACACTGAAGCTTTCTTT. Amino acid sequence: CSAPDNLNTEAFF.

This clonotype was counted at least ten times. The chain links TRBV6-4 to TRBJ2-1; no clear D gene. CDR1 MRHNA and CDR2 SNTAGT come from the germline V gene. Trimming stripped 0 bases from V and 6 bases from J, with 12 bases between. The length of the CDR3 is 15 residues. In DNA, the CDR3 is TGTGCCAGCAGTGACTCCGGCAAAAGGCCCAATGAGCAGTTCTTC. It encodes CASSDSGKRPNEQFF.

The gene calls are TRBV20-1 and TRBJ2-6, with TRBD1 identical over 9 bases. Germline CDR1 DFQATT, CDR2 SNEGSKA (reference sequence). V dropped 5 bases and J dropped 0; count of bases not matched to a gene: 14. The CDR3 extends over 19 amino acids. DNA of the CDR3: TGCAGTGCTCCGAGTCCCGGGACAGGGCCCAGCTCTGGGGCCAACGTCCTGACTTTC. This translates into CSAPSPGTGPSSGANVLTF.

The CDR3 DNA follows: TGTGCCAGCAGGGGGACTAGCGGGGGCCAAGAGACCCAGTACTTC. It encodes CASRGTSGGQETQYF. The chain employs TRBV2 and TRBJ2-5; 14 nucleotides line up with TRBD2. The CDR3 has 15 amino acids. Germline loops: CDR1 SNHLY, CDR2 FYNNEI. V trimming: 6 bases; J trimming: 1 base; junction bases outside the gene matches: 1.

Within the sample, this clonotype is medium-sized (0.01 to 0.1%). V usage is TRBV20-1 and J usage is TRBJ2-1; maybe TRBD2 (5 bases). Germline V gene lookup returns CDR1 DFQATT and CDR2 SNEGSKA (reference sequence). V was pared by 2 bases and J by 0 bases, with 11 bases between. This CDR3 spans 15 amino acids. In nucleotides, the CDR3 is TGCAGTGCTAGATCCCAGCGGAGCTCCTACAATGAGCAGTTCTTC. This codes for CSARSQRSSYNEQFF.

The chain joins TRBV20-1 to TRBJ2-7; possible D gene TRBD2, 5 bases. The CDR3 has 12 amino acids. CDR1 DFQATT and CDR2 SNEGSKA come from the germline V gene (reference sequence). The V and J ends lost 3 bases and 2 bases respectively, with 8 bases between them. CDR3 sequence reads: CSASLGAYEQYF. The CDR3 coding sequence is TGCAGTGCTAGTCTGGGAGCCTACGAGCAGTACTTC.

The chain combines TRBV6-1 with TRBJ2-7, with D perhaps assigned TRBD1 or TRBD2 (6 bases each). CDR1 is MNHNS, CDR2 SASEGT, per germline. The CDR3 is 15 residues long. V dropped 4 bases and J dropped 0 bases, with 13 bases sitting between them. The DNA for the CDR3 is TGTGCCAGCAGTGGGCCGGGGGCCAACTCCTACGAGCAGTACTTC. It yields the protein CASSGPGANSYEQYF.

This clonotype was counted many times. J is TRBJ1-2 and V is TRBV28; 8 bases align to TRBD1. Germline assignment: CDR1 MDHEN and CDR2 SYDVKM. Germline trimming cut 2 bases from V and 4 bases from J; bases unmatched to any gene: 9. This CDR3 spans 16 amino acids. The CDR3 nucleotides read TGTGCCAGCAGTTTACGAAAAGGACAGGGAGTCTATGGCTACACCTTC. Protein: CASSLRKGQGVYGYTF.

Remarks on this clonotype: This may arise from a read error, as a much more abundant clone is one base away. The missing conserved phenylalanine or tryptophan at the end of this CDR3 makes a read error likely. CDR3: CASSIGAGPGANVLTS. CDR3 nucleotide sequence: TGTGCCAGTAGTATAGGGGCGGGCCCTGGGGCCAACGTCCTGACTTCC. The V gene is TRBV19, the J gene TRBJ2-6; D possibly corresponds to TRBD2 (5 bases). The CDR3 is 16 residues long. V lost 1 base and J 2 bases, leaving 9 bases between the germline ends. Germline values: CDR1 LNHDA, CDR2 SQIVND (reference sequence).